This T cell receptor (beta chain) emerged from a study of shared clonotypes between healthy human individuals. Deep-level settings were used for running the assay. Genomic DNA of each subset was evenly split across several immunoSEQ plates. TCRdb's table, derived via immunoSEQ multiplex PCR, lists solely in-frame clones and lacks some. The data hold 2 million to 2.5 million clones, with 80% to 95% observed a single time. With respect to this clone: Its target is unknown.

Points from the study as a whole: Naive subsets usually exceeded memory subsets in estimated richness.

Looked up from germline, CDR1 is GTSNPN and CDR2 is SVGIG (reference sequence). Trimming cost V 0 bases and J 7 bases, with 13 bases left between them. The CDR3 loop spans 13 amino acids. The TCR comes from a man aged 18 to 30 in good health. Some clones in this sample may be carry-over from other donors' samples. The source material was naive CD4+ T cells from PBMCs. Stated subset: CD45RA+ positively selected. V gene TRBV30 combines with J gene TRBJ2-7, with D maybe TRBD2 (6 bases). CDR3 nucleotide sequence: TGTGCCTGGAGTGTAGGGACGGGGAGGGAGCAGTACTTC. This gives the protein CAWSVGTGREQYF.